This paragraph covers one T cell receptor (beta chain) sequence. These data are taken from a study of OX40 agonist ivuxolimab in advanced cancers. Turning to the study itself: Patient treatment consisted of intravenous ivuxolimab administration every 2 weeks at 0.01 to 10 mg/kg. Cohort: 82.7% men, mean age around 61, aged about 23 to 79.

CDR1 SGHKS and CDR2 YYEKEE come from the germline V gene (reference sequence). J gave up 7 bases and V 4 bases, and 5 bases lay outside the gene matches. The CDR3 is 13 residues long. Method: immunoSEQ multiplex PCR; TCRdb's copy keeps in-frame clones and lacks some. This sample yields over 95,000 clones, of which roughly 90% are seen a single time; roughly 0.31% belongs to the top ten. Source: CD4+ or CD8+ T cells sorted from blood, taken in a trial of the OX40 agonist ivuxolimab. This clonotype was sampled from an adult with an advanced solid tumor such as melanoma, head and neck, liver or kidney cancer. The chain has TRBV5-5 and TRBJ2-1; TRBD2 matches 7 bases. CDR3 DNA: TGTGCCAGCAGCCGGGACTACACTAATGAGCAGTTCTTC. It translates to CASSRDYTNEQFF.